This T cell receptor (beta chain) derives from a study of T cell repertoires in cytomegalovirus infection. Study-wide results and caveats: People with CMV and the relevant HLA were identified by cumulative public TCR beta family frequency.

TCRdb re-derived calls from the reads in MiXCR, one entry per CDR3 protein. The table has about 600,000 distinct CDR3 sequences, approximately 24% seen once; the top ten hold around 8%. At least ten counts were recorded for this clonotype. Its antigen is not known. Trimming shortened V by 0 bases and J by 0 bases, and 21 bases separated the two germline ends. CDR3 size: 20 residues. Germline CDR1 is MNHEY and CDR2 is SMNVEV (reference sequence). V and J are TRBV27 and TRBJ2-1; the D gene is possibly TRBD2 (5 bases). The sequence was obtained from a human donor in good health (CMV status not recorded). Some clones in this sample may be carry-over from other donors' samples. The sequenced material came from CD8+ T cells from PBMCs. The CDR3 loop is CASSLSMRGLFYSSYNEQFF. The CDR3 nucleotides read TGTGCCAGCAGTTTATCGATGAGAGGACTTTTCTATAGCTCCTACAATGAGCAGTTCTTC.